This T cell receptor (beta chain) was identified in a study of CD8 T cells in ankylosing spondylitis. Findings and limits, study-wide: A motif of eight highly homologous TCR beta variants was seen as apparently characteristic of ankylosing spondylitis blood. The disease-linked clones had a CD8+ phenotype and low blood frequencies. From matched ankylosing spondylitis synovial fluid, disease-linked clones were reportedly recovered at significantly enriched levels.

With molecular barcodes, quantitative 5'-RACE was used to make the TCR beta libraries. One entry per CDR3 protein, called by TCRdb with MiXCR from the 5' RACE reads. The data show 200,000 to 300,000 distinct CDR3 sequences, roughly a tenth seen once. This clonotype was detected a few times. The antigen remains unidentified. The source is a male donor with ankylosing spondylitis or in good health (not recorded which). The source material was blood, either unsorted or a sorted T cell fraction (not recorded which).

CDR3 sequence: CASSLDGSGRLHIFYNEQFF. The CDR3 DNA reads TGTGCCAGCAGCTTAGATGGTAGCGGGAGGCTCCACATCTTTTACAATGAGCAGTTCTTC. This chain links TRBV11-2 with TRBJ2-1; 10 nucleotides agree with TRBD2. The CDR3 loop spans 20 amino acids. Germline lookup yields CDR1 SGHAT and CDR2 FQNNGV. Germline trimming cut 0 bases from V and 4 bases from J; bases unmatched to any gene: 15.